A selection of T cell receptor beta chains follows, all from one sample in a study of blood T cell repertoires in COVID-19. Repertoires were generated with immunoSEQ multiplex PCR, while TCRdb's copy carries only in-frame clones and drops some. The data hold around 260,000 clones, with roughly four fifths observed a single time. Sequenced sample: PBMCs or T cells enriched from blood (not recorded which). These receptors all stem from a man under 40 with acute COVID-19. CDR3s include the opening cysteine and the closing phenylalanine or tryptophan. D genes are given only for firm matches. Size tells how often a clone was seen (once, few, many) or the class of an expanded clone, and some rows leave it out.

len | d_gene | j_gene | v_gene | abundance | CDR3aa | CDR3nt
13 | . | TRBJ1-1 | TRBV6-2/TRBV6-3 | many | CASSLRENTEAFF | TGTGCCAGCAGTTTGAGGGAGAACACTGAAGCTTTCTTT
16 | TRBD1 | TRBJ1-1 | TRBV5-1 | . | CASSLKTGAGNTEAFF | TGTGCCAGCAGTCTTAAAACAGGGGCGGGGAACACTGAAGCTTTCTTT
14 | . | TRBJ1-3 | TRBV9 | . | CASSETGSGNTIYF | TGTGCCAGCAGCGAAACAGGGTCGGGAAACACCATATATTTT
15 | . | TRBJ1-1 | TRBV6-5 | many | CASRQVTDMNTEAFF | TGTGCCAGCAGACAAGTGACAGATATGAACACTGAAGCTTTCTTT
20 | TRBD2 | TRBJ2-3 | TRBV19 | . | CASSMRTSGRRGDPTDTQYF | TGTGCCAGTAGTATGAGGACTAGCGGGAGGCGGGGCGATCCCACAGATACGCAGTATTTT
15 | TRBD1 | TRBJ2-1 | TRBV7-3 | once | CASSPTTGGRGEQFF | TGTGCCAGCAGCCCGACGACAGGGGGTCGAGGTGAGCAGTTCTTC
16 | TRBD1 | TRBJ1-2 | TRBV6-1 | . | CASSASDRGGYLGYTF | TGTGCCAGCAGTGCATCCGACAGGGGAGGTTATCTTGGCTACACCTTC
15 | . | TRBJ1-1 | TRBV5-6 | many | CASRSTPRAGTEAFF | TGTGCCAGCAGGTCAACCCCCAGGGCCGGCACTGAAGCTTTCTTT
15 | TRBD1 | TRBJ2-1 | TRBV6-5 | . | CASSYEGALDNEQFF | TGTGCCAGCAGTTACGAGGGGGCCCTGGACAATGAGCAGTTCTTC
14 | . | TRBJ1-1 | TRBV19 | . | CAVDDTGMGAEAFF | TGTGCCGTCGACGATACAGGGATGGGGGCTGAAGCTTTCTTT
15 | . | TRBJ1-1 | TRBV15 | once | CATSRGGEPRTEAFF | TGTGCCACCAGCAGAGGCGGGGAGCCCCGAACTGAAGCTTTCTTT
14 | . | TRBJ2-3 | TRBV19 | . | CASSIAGSTDTQYF | TGTGCCAGTAGTATAGCAGGGAGCACAGATACGCAGTATTTT
16 | . | TRBJ1-1 | TRBV11-3 | . | CATALLSAGRNTEAFF | TGTGCCACCGCTTTATTGTCGGCGGGCAGAAACACTGAAGCTTTCTTT
13 | . | TRBJ2-2 | TRBV6-6 | . | CASSRGTTGELFF | TGTGCCAGCAGCCGCGGAACCACCGGGGAGCTGTTTTTT
14 | TRBD2 | TRBJ2-1 | TRBV11-3 | . | CASSHGLAGVEQFF | TGTGCCAGCAGCCACGGACTAGCGGGAGTTGAGCAGTTCTTC
14 | . | TRBJ1-1 | TRBV28 | . | CASSLGAGVTEAFF | TGTGCCAGCAGTTTGGGGGCAGGGGTCACTGAAGCTTTCTTT
13 | . | TRBJ1-4 | TRBV5-6 | . | CASSFLSEEKLFF | TGTGCCAGCAGCTTTCTTTCTGAGGAAAAACTGTTTTTT
11 | . | TRBJ1-2 | TRBV25-1 | . | CASSYGYGYTF | TGTGCCAGCAGCTACGGGTATGGCTACACCTTC
15 | TRBD2 | TRBJ2-1 | TRBV9 | . | CASSPQRGGYNEQFF | TGTGCCAGCAGCCCCCAGCGGGGGGGTTACAATGAGCAGTTCTTC
14 | . | TRBJ1-5 | TRBV7-2 | . | CASSPLGARQPQHF | TGTGCCAGCAGCCCGTTGGGGGCGCGCCAGCCCCAGCATTTT
17 | . | TRBJ2-1 | TRBV21-1 | few | CASSPLIGLAGANEQFF | TGTGCCAGCAGCCCCCTGATTGGACTAGCGGGGGCCAATGAGCAGTTCTTC
15 | . | TRBJ1-1 | TRBV3-1/TRBV3-2 | few | CASSQVGGVNSEAFF | TGTGCCAGCAGCCAGGTAGGAGGGGTGAATTCTGAAGCTTTCTTT
15 | . | TRBJ1-4 | TRBV6-5 | . | CASSRTRGKSEKLFF | TGTGCCAGCAGCCGAACCAGGGGCAAAAGTGAAAAACTGTTTTTT
15 | . | TRBJ1-4 | TRBV10-2 | few | CASSEGGGVGEKLFF | TGCGCCAGCAGTGAGGGAGGAGGGGTTGGAGAAAAACTGTTTTTT
11 | . | TRBJ1-1 | TRBV3-1/TRBV3-2 | . | CASSLEREAFF | TGTGCCAGCAGCCTCGAGCGGGAAGCTTTCTTT
15 | TRBD1 | TRBJ2-2 | TRBV10-1 | . | CASSEGTGDTGELFF | TGCGCCAGCAGTGAGGGGACAGGGGACACCGGGGAGCTGTTTTTT
17 | TRBD1 | TRBJ1-5 | TRBV6-2/TRBV6-3 | . | CASSYGKAGGWNQPQHF | TGTGCCAGCAGTTACGGCAAGGCAGGGGGCTGGAATCAGCCCCAGCATTTT
14 | . | TRBJ1-4 | TRBV28 | . | CASSLITTNEKLFF | TGTGCCAGCAGTTTAATCACAACTAATGAAAAACTGTTTTTT